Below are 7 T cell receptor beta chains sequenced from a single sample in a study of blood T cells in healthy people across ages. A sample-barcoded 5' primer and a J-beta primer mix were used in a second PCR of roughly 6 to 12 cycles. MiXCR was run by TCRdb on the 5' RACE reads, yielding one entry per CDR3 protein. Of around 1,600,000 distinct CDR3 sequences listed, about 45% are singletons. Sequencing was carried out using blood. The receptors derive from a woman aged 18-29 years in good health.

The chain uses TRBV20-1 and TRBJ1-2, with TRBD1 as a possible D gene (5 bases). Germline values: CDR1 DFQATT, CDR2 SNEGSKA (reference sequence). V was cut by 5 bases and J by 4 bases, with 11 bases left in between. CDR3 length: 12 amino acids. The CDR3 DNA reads TGCAGTGCTTCATCCGGGACCTATGGCTACACCTTC. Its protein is CSASSGTYGYTF.

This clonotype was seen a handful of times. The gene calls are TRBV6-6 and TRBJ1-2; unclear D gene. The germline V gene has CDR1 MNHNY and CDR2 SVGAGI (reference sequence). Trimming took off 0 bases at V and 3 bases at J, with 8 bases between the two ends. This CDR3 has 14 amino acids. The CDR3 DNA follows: TGTGCCAGCAGTTACTCGCCCAGACACTATGGCTACACCTTC. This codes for CASSYSPRHYGYTF.

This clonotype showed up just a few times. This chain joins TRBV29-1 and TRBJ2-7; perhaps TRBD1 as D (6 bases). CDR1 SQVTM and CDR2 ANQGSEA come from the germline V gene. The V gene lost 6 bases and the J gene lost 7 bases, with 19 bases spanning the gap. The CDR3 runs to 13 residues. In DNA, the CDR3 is TGCAGCGTCCTGGGGGCCGGTTTGAGAGAGCAGTACTTC. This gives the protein CSVLGAGLREQYF.

CDR3 bases: TGCGCCAGCAGCCAAGATACCCGGGCTGTAGCTACGCAGTATTTT. Translated: CASSQDTRAVATQYF. The chain combines TRBV4-3 with TRBJ2-3; no reliable D call. The CDR3 covers 15 residues. Germline V gene lookup returns CDR1 LGHNA and CDR2 YSLEER. Trimming pared 0 bases from V and 8 bases from J, leaving 15 bases between.

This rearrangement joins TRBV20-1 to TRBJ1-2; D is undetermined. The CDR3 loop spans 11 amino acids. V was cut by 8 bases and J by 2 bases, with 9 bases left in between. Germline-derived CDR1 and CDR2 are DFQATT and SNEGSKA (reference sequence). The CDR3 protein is CSTDRNYGYTF. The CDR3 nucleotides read TGCAGTACAGACCGGAACTATGGCTACACCTTC.

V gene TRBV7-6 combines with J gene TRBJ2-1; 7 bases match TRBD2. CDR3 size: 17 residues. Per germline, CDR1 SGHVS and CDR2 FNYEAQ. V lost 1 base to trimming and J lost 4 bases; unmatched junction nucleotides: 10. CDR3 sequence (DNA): TGTGCCAGCAGCTTAGTGGCCAGCGGGAACGGTTACAATGAGCAGTTCTTC. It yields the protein CASSLVASGNGYNEQFF.

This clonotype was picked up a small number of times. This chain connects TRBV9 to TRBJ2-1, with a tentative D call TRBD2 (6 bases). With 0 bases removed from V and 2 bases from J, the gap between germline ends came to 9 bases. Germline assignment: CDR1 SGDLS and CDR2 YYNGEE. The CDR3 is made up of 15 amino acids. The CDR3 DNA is TGTGCCAGCAGCGTAGGCGGGATCACCTACAATGAGCAGTTCTTC. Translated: CASSVGGITYNEQFF.